Shown below are 2 T cell receptor beta chains from a single sample sequenced in a study of beta chain features in type 1 diabetes. What was sequenced were expressed TCRB transcripts, since all of the isolated RNA had been reverse transcribed. Libraries were prepared by immunoSEQ multiplex PCR; TCRdb keeps only in-frame clonotypes and omits some of them. The sample yields some 200,000 clones, roughly a tenth seen once. Sample: central memory CD4+ T cells from blood. Receptor source: a young man in good health.

This clone appeared a few times. The chain has TRBV28 and TRBJ2-7, with D uncertain. This CDR3 is 13 amino acids long. CDR1 MDHEN and CDR2 SYDVKM come from the germline V gene. Between the trimmed V and J ends, which lost 6 bases and 4 bases, there was a span of 13 bases. The CDR3 here is CASRAQAEYEQYF. Written as DNA, the CDR3 is TGTGCCAGCAGGGCCCAGGCAGAATACGAGCAGTACTTC.

The chain employs TRBV25-1 and TRBJ2-3, with D possibly TRBD2 on 6 matching bases. Germline CDR1 and CDR2: MGHDK and SYGVNS. The CDR3 runs to 14 residues. Trimming shortened V by 3 bases and J by 8 bases, and 15 bases separated the two germline ends. CDR3 sequence: CASSEPTGTSTQYF. CDR3 sequence (DNA): TGTGCCAGCAGTGAGCCAACCGGGACTTCTACGCAGTATTTT.